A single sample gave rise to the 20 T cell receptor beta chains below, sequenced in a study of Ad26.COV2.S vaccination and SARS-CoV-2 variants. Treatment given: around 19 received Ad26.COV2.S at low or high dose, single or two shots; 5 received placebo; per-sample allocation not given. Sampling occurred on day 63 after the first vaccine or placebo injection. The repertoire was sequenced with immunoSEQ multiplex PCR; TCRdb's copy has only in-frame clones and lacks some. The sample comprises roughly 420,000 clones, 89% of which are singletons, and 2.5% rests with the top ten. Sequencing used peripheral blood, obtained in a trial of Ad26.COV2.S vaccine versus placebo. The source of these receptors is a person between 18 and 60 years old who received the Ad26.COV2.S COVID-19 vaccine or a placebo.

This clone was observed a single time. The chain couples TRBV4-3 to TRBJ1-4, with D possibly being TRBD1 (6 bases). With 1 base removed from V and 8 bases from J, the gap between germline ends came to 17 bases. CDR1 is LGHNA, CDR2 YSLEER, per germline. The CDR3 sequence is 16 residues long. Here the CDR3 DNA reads TGCGCCAGCAGCCAAGCCCCCCGGGACACCGGCGAAAAACTGTTTTTT. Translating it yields CASSQAPRDTGEKLFF.

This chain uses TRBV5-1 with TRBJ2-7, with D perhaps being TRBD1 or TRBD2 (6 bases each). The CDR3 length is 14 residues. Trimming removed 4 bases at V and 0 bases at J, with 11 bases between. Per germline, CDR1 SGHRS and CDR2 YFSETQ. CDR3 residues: CASSQGGSSYEQYF. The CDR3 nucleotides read TGCGCCAGCAGCCAAGGGGGGAGCTCCTACGAGCAGTACTTC.

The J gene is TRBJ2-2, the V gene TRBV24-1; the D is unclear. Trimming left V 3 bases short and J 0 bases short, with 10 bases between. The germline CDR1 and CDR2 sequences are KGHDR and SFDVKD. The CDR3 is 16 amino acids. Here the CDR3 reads CATSDPNSANTGELFF. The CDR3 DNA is TGTGCCACCAGTGATCCCAACTCCGCGAACACCGGGGAGCTGTTTTTT.

The CDR3 DNA sequence: TGTGCCAGCAGAACGGACCACTACGAGCAGTACTTC. Its translation: CASRTDHYEQYF. The rearrangement links TRBV27 to TRBJ2-7, with no clear D. The CDR3 runs to 12 residues. Germline V gene lookup returns CDR1 MNHEY and CDR2 SMNVEV (reference sequence). V lost 6 bases to trimming and J lost 3 bases, with 9 bases between them.

Written as DNA, the CDR3 is TGCGCCAGCAGCTGGACCGGGACAGGGGGTTACAATGAGCAGTTCTTC. Translating it yields CASSWTGTGGYNEQFF. The chain is built from TRBV5-1 and TRBJ2-1; 11 nucleotides match TRBD1. After removal of 3 bases from V and 4 bases from J, the junction contained 6 bases not matched to a gene. The CDR3 loop spans 16 amino acids. The germline CDR1 and CDR2 sequences are SGHRS and YFSETQ.

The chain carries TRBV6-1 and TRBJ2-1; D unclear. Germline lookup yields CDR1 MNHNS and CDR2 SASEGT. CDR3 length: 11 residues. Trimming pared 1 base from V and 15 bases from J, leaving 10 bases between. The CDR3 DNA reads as TGTGCCAGCAGTGAAGTGGTAGGTCCGTTCTTC. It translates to CASSEVVGPFF.

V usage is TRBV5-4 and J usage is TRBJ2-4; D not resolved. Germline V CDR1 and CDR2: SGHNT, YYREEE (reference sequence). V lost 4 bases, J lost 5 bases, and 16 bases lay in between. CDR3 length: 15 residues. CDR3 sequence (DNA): TGTGCCAGCAGCCCTCTCTTGGGAAGCCAAAACATTCAGTACTTC. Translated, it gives CASSPLLGSQNIQYF.

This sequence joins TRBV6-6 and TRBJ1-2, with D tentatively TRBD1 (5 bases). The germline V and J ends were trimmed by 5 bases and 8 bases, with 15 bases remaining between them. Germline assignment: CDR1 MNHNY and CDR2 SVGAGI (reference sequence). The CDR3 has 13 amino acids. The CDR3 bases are TGTGCCAGCAGTGGTGGTTGGGGCTTAGGCTACACCTTC. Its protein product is CASSGGWGLGYTF.

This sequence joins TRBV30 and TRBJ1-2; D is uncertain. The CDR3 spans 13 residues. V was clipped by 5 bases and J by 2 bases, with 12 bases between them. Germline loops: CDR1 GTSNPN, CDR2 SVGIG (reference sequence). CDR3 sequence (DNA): TGTGCCTGGGCTCTTCGGATAAACTATGGCTACACCTTC. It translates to CAWALRINYGYTF.

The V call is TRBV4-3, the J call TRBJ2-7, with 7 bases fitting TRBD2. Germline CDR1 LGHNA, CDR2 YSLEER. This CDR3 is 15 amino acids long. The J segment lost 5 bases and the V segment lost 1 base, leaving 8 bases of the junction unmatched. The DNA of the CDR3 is TGCGCCAGCAGCCAAGGGCCAGCGGGGCCCGACGAGCAGTACGTC. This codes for CASSQGPAGPDEQYV.

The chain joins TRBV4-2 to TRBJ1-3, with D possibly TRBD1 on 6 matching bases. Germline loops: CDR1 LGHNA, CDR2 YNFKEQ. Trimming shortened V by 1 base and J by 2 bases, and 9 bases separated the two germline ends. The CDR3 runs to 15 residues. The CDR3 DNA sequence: TGTGCCAGCAGCCAAGGGACAGCCGCTGGAAACACCATATATTTT. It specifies CASSQGTAAGNTIYF.

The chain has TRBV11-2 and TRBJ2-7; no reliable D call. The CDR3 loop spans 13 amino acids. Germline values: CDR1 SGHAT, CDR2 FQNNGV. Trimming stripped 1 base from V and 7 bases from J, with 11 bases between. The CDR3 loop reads CASSLASTPEQYF. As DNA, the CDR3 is TGTGCCAGCAGCTTAGCGTCCACTCCTGAGCAGTACTTC.

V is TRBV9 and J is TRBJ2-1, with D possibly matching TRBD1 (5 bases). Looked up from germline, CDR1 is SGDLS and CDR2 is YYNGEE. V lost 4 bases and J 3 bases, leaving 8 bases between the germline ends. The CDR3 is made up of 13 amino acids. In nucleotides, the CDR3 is TGTGCCAGCAGCACACAGGTCTACAATGAGCAGTTCTTC. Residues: CASSTQVYNEQFF.

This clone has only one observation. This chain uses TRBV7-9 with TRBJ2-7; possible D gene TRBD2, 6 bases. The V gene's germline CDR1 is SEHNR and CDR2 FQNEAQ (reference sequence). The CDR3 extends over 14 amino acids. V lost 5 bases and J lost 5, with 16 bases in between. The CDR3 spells CASSARTKTNEQYF. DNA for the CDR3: TGTGCCAGCAGCGCCCGGACTAAAACCAACGAGCAGTACTTC.

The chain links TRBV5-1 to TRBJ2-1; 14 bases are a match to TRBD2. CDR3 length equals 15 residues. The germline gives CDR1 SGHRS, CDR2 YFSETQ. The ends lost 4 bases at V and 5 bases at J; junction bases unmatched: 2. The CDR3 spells CASSLTSGGDNEQFF. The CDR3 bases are TGCGCCAGCAGCCTGACTAGCGGGGGGGACAATGAGCAGTTCTTC.

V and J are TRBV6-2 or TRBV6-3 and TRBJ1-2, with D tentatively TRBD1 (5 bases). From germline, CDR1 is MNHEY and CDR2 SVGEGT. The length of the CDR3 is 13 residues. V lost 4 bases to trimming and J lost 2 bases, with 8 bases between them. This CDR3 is CASSWDGNYGYTF. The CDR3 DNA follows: TGTGCCAGCAGTTGGGACGGAAACTATGGCTACACCTTC.

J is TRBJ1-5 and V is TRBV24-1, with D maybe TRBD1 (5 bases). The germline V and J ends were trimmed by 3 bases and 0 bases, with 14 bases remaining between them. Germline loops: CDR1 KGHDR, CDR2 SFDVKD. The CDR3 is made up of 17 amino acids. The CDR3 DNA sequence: TGTGCCACCAGTGATCGAGCAGCAGGGCATAGCAATCAGCCCCAGCATTTT. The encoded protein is CATSDRAAGHSNQPQHF.

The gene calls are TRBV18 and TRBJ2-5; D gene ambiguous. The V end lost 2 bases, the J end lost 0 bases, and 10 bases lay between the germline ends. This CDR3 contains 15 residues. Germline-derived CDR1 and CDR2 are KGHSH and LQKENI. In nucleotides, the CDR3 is TGTGCCAGCTCACCAGCATCTGCGTACCAAGAGACCCAGTACTTC. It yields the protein CASSPASAYQETQYF.

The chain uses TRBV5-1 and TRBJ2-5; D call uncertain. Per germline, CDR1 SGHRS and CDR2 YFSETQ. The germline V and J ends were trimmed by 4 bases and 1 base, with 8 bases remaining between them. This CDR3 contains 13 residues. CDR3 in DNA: TGCGCCAGCAGCCCCATGCCCCAAGAGACCCAGTACTTC. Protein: CASSPMPQETQYF. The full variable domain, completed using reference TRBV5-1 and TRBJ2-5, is KAGVTQTPRYLIKTRGQQVTLSCSPISGHRSVSWYQQTPGQGLQFLFEYFSETQRNKGNFPGRFSGRQFSNSRSEMNVSTLELGDSALYLCASSPMPQETQYFGPGTRLLVL.

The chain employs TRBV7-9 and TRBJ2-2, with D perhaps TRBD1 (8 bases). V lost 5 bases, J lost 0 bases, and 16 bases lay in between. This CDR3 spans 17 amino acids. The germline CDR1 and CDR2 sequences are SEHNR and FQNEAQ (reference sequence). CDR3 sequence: CASSAWTGTTNTGELFF. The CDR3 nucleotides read TGTGCCAGCAGCGCCTGGACAGGGACTACGAACACCGGGGAGCTGTTTTTT.